This T cell receptor beta chain was obtained from a study of CD8 T cells in ankylosing spondylitis. Broader study findings: Disease-linked clones reportedly concentrated significantly in matched ankylosing spondylitis synovial fluid. The authors found the disease-linked clones to be CD8+ and relatively rare in peripheral blood.

Using its own MiXCR run on the 5' RACE reads, TCRdb lists one record per CDR3 protein. The sample holds 200,000 or so distinct CDR3 sequences; 10% to 15% are singletons and the top ten take 11%. To note about this clonotype: Its specificity is not known.

The sample taken for sequencing was blood, either unsorted or a sorted T cell fraction (not recorded which). This receptor was identified in a female donor with ankylosing spondylitis or in good health (not recorded which).

CDR3: CASSLDEGSNSPLHF. CDR3 nucleotide sequence: TGTGCCAGCAGCTTAGATGAGGGATCGAATTCACCCCTCCACTTT. The chain recombines TRBV7-2 with TRBJ1-6; D uncertain. V was clipped by 1 base and J by 7 bases, with 11 bases between them. This CDR3 contains 15 residues. Germline CDR1 is SGHTA and CDR2 is FQGNSA.